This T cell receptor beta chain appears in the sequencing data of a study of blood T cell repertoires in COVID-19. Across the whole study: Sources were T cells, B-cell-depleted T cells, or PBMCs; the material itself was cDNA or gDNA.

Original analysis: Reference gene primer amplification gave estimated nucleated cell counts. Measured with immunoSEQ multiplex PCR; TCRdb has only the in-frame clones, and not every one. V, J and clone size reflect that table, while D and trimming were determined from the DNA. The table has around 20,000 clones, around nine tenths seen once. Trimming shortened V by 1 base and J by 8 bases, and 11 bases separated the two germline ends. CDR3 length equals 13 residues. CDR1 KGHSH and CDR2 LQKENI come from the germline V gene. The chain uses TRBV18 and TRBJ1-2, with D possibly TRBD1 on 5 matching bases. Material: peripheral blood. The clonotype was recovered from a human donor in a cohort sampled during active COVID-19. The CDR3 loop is CASSPREGSGYTF. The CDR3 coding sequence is TGTGCCAGCTCACCACGGGAGGGGTCCGGCTACACCTTC.